The clone carrying this TCR beta chain was seen only a few times. Its antigen is unknown. V dropped 5 bases and J dropped 1 base, with 12 bases sitting between them. This CDR3 contains 14 residues. Germline CDR1 SEHNR, CDR2 FQNEAQ (reference sequence). The record originates from a study of cytomegalovirus exposure and HLA in healthy donors. Looking at the study overall: Genetic ancestry analysis placed around 76% of the 400 or so donors that were genotyped in the Caucasian-associated cluster. Findings and caveats of the study: Researchers reported that a few CMV-associated chains were confirmed in vitro as CMV antigen-specific.

The PCR employed 60 Vbeta primers together with 13 Jbeta primers. Assay: immunoSEQ multiplex PCR; the TCRdb copy retains only in-frame clones and omits some. The table lists roughly 160,000 clones, 75% to 90% of them singletons. The chain carries TRBV7-9 and TRBJ2-7; tentatively, D is TRBD1 (7 bases). The receptor's source is a boy aged 2-9 years in good health and CMV-seronegative. Source material: PBMCs. In DNA form, the CDR3 reads TGTGCCAGCAGCGGAGGGGGCACATCCTACGAGCAGTACTTC. It translates to CASSGGGTSYEQYF.